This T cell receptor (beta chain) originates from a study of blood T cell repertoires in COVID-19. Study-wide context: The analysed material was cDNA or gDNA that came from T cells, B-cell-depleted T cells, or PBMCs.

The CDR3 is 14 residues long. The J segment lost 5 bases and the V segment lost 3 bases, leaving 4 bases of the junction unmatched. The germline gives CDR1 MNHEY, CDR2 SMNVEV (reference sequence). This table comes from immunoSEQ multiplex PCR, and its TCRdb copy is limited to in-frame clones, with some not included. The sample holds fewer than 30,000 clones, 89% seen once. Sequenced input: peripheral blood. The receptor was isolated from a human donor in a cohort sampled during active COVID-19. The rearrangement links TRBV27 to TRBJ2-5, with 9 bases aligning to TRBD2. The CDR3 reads CASSLASGMETQYF. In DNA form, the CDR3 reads TGTGCCAGCAGTTTGGCTAGCGGGATGGAGACCCAGTACTTC.